This T cell receptor beta chain comes out of a study of T cell responses to AZD1222 COVID-19 vaccine. Study-wide points: Vaccine-related CD4 TCRs covered spike, predominating at 160-218 and 743-854. The donor cohort was predominantly white British with a female majority, and clonal diversity may have been underestimated.

CDR1 KGHDR and CDR2 SFDVKD come from the germline V gene. V was clipped by 4 bases and J by 4 bases, with 17 bases between them. CDR3 size: 16 residues. In the case of this clone: The antigen remains undetermined.

Assay used: immunoSEQ multiplex PCR; TCRdb lists only in-frame clones, some missing. The sample includes some 200,000 clones, approximately 94% of them seen just once. Here the sequenced sample was peripheral blood, taken 28 days after the second dose of the MenACWY control vaccine. This receptor was identified in an adult who received the MenACWY meningococcal vaccine as a control. This chain links TRBV24-1 with TRBJ2-3, with D uncertain. The CDR3 reads CATSDYPTFESDTQYF. The CDR3 DNA follows: TGTGCCACCAGTGACTACCCCACCTTCGAATCAGATACGCAGTATTTT.